The entry that follows covers one T cell receptor (beta chain) sequence. The target antigen is unknown. Germline and junction disagree at one end, which may indicate a read error. Other nucleotide sequences in the sample specify the same CDR3. This sample stems from a study of cytomegalovirus exposure and HLA in healthy donors. Study results and limitations: TCR beta V segments were, for the most part, productive about 87% or about 30% of the time in an earlier analysis.

This CDR3 is built from 14 residues. Germline CDR1 reads SGHKS; CDR2 reads YYEKEE (reference sequence). PCR involved 60 Vbeta and 13 Jbeta primers. Profiling relied on immunoSEQ multiplex PCR, and the TCRdb table lists in-frame clones only, not all of them. The table shows around 140,000 clones, with around 78% occurring only once. Material for sequencing was PBMCs. This clonotype originated in a woman between 18 and 29 years old in good health and CMV-seronegative. This chain joins TRBV5-5 and TRBJ2-7; the match to TRBD1 covers 9 bases. Here the CDR3 reads CASSLGTGVYEQYF. The DNA of the CDR3 is TGTGCCAGCAGCTTGGGGACAGGGGTCTACGAGCAATACTTC. The full variable domain, with the rest looked up from reference TRBV5-5 and TRBJ2-7, is DAGVTQSPTHLIKTRGQQVTLRCSPISGHKSVSWYQQVLGQGPQFIFQYYEKEERGRGNFPDRFSARQFPNYSSELNVNALLLGDSALYLCASSLGTGVYEQYFGPGTRLTVT.